These T cell receptor beta chains were read from a single sample in a study of T cell responses to AZD1222 COVID-19 vaccine. Profiled with immunoSEQ multiplex PCR; TCRdb holds only in-frame clones, not every one. Among over 100,000 clones listed, over 75% were seen once. Source: peripheral blood, taken on day 0 of AZD1222 vaccination. These receptors were collected from an adult in good health. The CDR3 runs from the conserved cysteine through the conserved F or W. A D gene is named only where the DNA matches it firmly. A row's size may be missing; if present it is once, few, many or a size class.

j_call,clone_size,v_call,d_call,cdr3_aa,cdr3_nt
TRBJ2-1,NA,TRBV7-9,NA,CASSVGPGRRYNEQFF,TGTGCCAGCAGCGTAGGGCCGGGACGGAGATACAATGAGCAGTTCTTC
TRBJ1-2,NA,TRBV15,NA,CATSVWGAEYGYTF,TGTGCCACCAGCGTATGGGGGGCTGAGTATGGCTACACCTTC
TRBJ2-7,NA,TRBV9,NA,CASSGRQGAGQYF,TGTGCCAGCAGCGGACGACAAGGAGCCGGGCAGTACTTC
TRBJ1-6,NA,TRBV7-6,TRBD1,CASSLDTGDNSPLHF,TGTGCCAGCAGCTTAGATACAGGGGATAATTCACCCCTCCACTTT
TRBJ2-2,NA,TRBV7-3,TRBD1,CASSLFSQGAAGELFF,TGTGCCAGCAGCTTATTCTCCCAGGGGGCGGCCGGGGAGCTGTTTTTT
TRBJ1-2,NA,TRBV25-1,NA,CASSELGGNYGYTF,TGTGCCAGCAGTGAATTGGGAGGGAACTATGGCTACACCTTC
TRBJ2-7,NA,TRBV6-5,NA,CASSLDRSPYEQYF,TGTGCCAGCAGTTTAGACAGGAGTCCCTACGAGCAGTACTTC
TRBJ2-1,NA,TRBV7-3,NA,CASSLAGGFTNEQFF,TGTGCCAGCAGCTTGGCAGGGGGGTTTACCAATGAGCAGTTCTTC
TRBJ2-1,once,TRBV7-3,NA,CASSLFGGNEQFF,TGTGCCAGCAGCCTTTTTGGGGGCAATGAGCAGTTCTTC
TRBJ1-2,once,TRBV24-1,NA,CATSDTGQSYTF,TGTGCCACCAGTGATACCGGACAGTCCTACACCTTC
TRBJ1-2,NA,TRBV13,NA,CASSLGDGTNYGYTF,TGTGCCAGCAGCTTAGGGGACGGAACTAACTATGGCTACACCTTC
TRBJ2-5,NA,TRBV11-2,NA,CASSFGKGTYQETQYF,TGTGCCAGCAGCTTCGGGAAGGGGACGTACCAAGAGACCCAGTACTTC
TRBJ2-7,few,TRBV2,TRBD1,CASALGTGRSYEQYF,TGTGCCAGCGCCCTGGGGACAGGGCGATCTTACGAGCAGTACTTC
TRBJ2-5,NA,TRBV11-2,NA,CASSLAPGHQETQYF,TGTGCCAGCAGCTTAGCTCCGGGACACCAAGAGACCCAGTACTTC
TRBJ1-5,NA,TRBV11-2,TRBD1,CASSPGTDIRPQHF,TGTGCCAGCAGCCCCGGGACAGACATTCGACCCCAGCATTTT
TRBJ1-1,few,TRBV4-1,TRBD1,CASSQEGTGHTEAFF,TGCGCCAGCAGCCAAGAAGGGACAGGGCACACTGAAGCTTTCTTT
TRBJ2-4,NA,TRBV5-4,TRBD2,CASSFRLAGGNVAKNIQYF,TGTGCCAGCAGCTTCAGACTAGCGGGGGGTAACGTAGCCAAAAACATTCAGTACTTC
TRBJ1-4,NA,TRBV6-5,TRBD1,CASSPPGGLNEKLFF,TGTGCCAGCAGTCCGCCAGGGGGACTAAATGAAAAACTGTTTTTT
TRBJ2-1,NA,TRBV4-1,TRBD1,CASSRGQGLYNEQFF,TGCGCCAGCAGCCGCGGACAGGGCCTCTACAATGAGCAGTTCTTC
TRBJ2-5,NA,TRBV12-3/TRBV12-4,TRBD2,CASSLALAGGQYF,TGTGCCAGCAGTTTAGCGCTGGCCGGGGGGCAGTACTTC
TRBJ1-4,NA,TRBV7-8,TRBD1,CASSLDGTARLGKLFF,TGTGCCAGCAGCTTGGATGGGACAGCAAGATTGGGGAAACTGTTTTTT
TRBJ2-1,few,TRBV5-1,NA,CASSLGLGNEQFF,TGCGCCAGCAGCTTGGGACTTGGCAATGAGCAGTTCTTC
TRBJ2-3,NA,TRBV6-2/TRBV6-3,NA,CASSYSGVGVTDTQYF,TGTGCCAGCAGTTACTCTGGAGTGGGGGTCACAGATACGCAGTATTTT
TRBJ1-4,NA,TRBV2,NA,CASLGRSEKLFF,TGTGCCAGCTTGGGCCGGAGTGAAAAACTGTTTTTT
TRBJ2-3,NA,TRBV27,TRBD2,CASSLEGRGDTQYF,TGTGCCAGCAGTTTAGAAGGGAGGGGAGATACGCAGTATTTT